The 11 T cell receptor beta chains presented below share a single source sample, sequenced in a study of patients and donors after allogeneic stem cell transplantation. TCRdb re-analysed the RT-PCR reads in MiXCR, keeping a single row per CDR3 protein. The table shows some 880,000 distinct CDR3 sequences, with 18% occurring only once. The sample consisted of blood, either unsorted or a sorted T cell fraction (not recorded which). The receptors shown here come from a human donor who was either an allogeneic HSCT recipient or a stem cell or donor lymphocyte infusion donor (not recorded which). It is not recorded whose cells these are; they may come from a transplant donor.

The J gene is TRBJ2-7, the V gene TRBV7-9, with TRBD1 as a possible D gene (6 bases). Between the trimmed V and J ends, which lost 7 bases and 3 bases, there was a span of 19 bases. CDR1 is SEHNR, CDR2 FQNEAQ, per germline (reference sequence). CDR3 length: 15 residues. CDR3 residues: CASTRQAGRGYEQYF. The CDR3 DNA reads TGTGCCAGCACCCGACAGGCAGGGAGAGGCTACGAGCAGTACTTC.

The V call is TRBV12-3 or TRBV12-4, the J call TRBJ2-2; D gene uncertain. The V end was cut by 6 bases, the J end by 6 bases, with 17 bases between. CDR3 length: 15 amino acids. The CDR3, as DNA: TGTGCCAGCAGCCCCGGGTCCCAGATTGCCGGGGAGCTGTTTTTT. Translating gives CASSPGSQIAGELFF.

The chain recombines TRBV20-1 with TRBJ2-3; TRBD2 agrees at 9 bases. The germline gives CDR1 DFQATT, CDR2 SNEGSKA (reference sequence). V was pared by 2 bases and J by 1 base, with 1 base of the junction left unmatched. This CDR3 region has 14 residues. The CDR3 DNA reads TGCAGTGCTAGACTAGCGGGACGCACAGATACGCAGTATTTT. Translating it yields CSARLAGRTDTQYF.

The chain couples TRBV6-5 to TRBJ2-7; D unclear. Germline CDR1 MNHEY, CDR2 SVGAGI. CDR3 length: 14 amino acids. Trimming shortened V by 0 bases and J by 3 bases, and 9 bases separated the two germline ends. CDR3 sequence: CASSYSPEDYEQYF. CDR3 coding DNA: TGTGCCAGCAGTTACTCTCCAGAGGACTACGAGCAGTACTTC.

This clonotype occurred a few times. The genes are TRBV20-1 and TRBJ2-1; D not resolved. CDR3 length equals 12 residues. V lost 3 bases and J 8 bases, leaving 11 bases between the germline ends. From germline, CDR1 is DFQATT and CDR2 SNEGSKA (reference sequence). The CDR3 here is CSASRDWDEQFF. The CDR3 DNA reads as TGCAGTGCTAGTAGGGATTGGGATGAGCAGTTCTTC.

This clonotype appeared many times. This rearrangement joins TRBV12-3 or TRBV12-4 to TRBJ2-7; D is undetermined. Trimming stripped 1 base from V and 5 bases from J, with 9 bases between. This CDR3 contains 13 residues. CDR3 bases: TGTGCCAGCAGTTTAGTTCCCGACCACGAGCAGTACTTC. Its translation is CASSLVPDHEQYF.

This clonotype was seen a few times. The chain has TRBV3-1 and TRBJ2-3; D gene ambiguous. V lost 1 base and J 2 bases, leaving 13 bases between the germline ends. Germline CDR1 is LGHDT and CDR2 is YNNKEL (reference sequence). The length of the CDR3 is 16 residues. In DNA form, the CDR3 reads TGTGCCAGCAGCCAAGTTTCCGCGACCTACACAGATACGCAGTATTTT. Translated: CASSQVSATYTDTQYF.

The CDR3 loop is CASSLFGGSANSPLHF. Here the CDR3 DNA reads TGTGCCAGCAGCTTATTTGGGGGGTCGGCCAATTCACCCCTCCACTTT. The genes are TRBV7-2 and TRBJ1-6, with a possible D match to TRBD1 (5 bases). Germline V gene lookup returns CDR1 SGHTA and CDR2 FQGNSA. This CDR3 contains 16 residues. Trimming took off 2 bases at V and 7 bases at J, with 15 bases between the two ends.

CDR3 sequence: CASSLPGQGPPEQYF. CDR3 in DNA: TGTGCCAGCAGCTTACCCGGACAGGGTCCCCCCGAGCAGTACTTC. The V call is TRBV7-9, the J call TRBJ2-7; TRBD1 matches at 8 bases. There are 15 residues in the CDR3. Trimming removed 2 bases from V and 6 bases from J; junction bases left unmatched: 9. Germline V gives CDR1 SEHNR, CDR2 FQNEAQ (reference sequence).

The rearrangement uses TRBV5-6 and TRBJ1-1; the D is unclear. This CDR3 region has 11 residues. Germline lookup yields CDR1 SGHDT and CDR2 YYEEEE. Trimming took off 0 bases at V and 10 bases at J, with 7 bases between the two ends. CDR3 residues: CASSLGVLAFF. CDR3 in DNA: TGTGCCAGCAGCTTGGGAGTTTTAGCTTTCTTT.

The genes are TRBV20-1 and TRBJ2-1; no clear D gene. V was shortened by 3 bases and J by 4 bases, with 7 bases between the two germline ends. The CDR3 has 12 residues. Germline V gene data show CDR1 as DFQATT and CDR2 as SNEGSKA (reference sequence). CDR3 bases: TGCAGTGCTAGTTTAGGTTACAATGAGCAGTTCTTC. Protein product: CSASLGYNEQFF.